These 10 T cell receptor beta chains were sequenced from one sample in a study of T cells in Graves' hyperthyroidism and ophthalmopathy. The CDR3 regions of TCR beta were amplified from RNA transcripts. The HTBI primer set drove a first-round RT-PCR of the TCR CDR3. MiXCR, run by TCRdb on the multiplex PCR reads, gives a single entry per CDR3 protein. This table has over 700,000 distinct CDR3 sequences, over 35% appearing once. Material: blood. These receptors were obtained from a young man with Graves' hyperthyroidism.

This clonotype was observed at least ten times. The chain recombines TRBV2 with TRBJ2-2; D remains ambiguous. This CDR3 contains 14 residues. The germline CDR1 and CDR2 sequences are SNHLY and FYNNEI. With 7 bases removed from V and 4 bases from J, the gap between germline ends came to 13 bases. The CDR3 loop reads CASIQSEVTGELFF. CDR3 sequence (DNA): TGTGCCAGCATCCAGAGTGAGGTCACCGGGGAGCTGTTTTTT.

Here the CDR3 DNA reads TGTGCCAGCAGCTTGGGGGGCAGGGTGACTGAAGCTTTCTTT. This gives the protein CASSLGGRVTEAFF. V and J are TRBV5-5 and TRBJ1-1, with D tentatively TRBD1 (5 bases). CDR1 and CDR2 (germline): SGHKS, YYEKEE (reference sequence). The V end lost 0 bases, the J end lost 5 bases, and 11 bases lay between the germline ends. CDR3 length equals 14 residues.

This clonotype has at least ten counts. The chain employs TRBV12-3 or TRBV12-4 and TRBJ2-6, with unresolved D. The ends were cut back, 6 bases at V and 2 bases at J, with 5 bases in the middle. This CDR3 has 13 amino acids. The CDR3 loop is CASRLPGANVLTF. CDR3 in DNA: TGTGCCAGCAGGCTACCTGGGGCCAACGTCCTGACTTTC.

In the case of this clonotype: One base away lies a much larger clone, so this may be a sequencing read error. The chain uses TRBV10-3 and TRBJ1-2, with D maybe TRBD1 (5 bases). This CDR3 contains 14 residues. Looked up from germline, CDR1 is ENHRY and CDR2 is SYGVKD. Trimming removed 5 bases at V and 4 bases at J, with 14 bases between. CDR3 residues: CAISYGQGGYGYTF. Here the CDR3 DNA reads TGTGCCATCAGTTACGGGCAGGGTGGCTATGGCTACACCTTC.

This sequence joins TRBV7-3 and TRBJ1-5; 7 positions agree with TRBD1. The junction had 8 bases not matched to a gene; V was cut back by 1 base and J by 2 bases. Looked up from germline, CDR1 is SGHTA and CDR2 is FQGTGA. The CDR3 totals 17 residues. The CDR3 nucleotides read TGTGCCAGCAGCTTAAGGACAGGTCAAGAGGGCAATCAGCCCCAGCATTTT. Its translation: CASSLRTGQEGNQPQHF.

CDR3 coding DNA: TGTGCCAGCAGCCAAGAAGGTAGCGGGAGTAGCGAGACCCAGTACTTC. It is translated as CASSQEGSGSSETQYF. This chain connects TRBV7-8 to TRBJ2-5; TRBD2 matches 9 bases. The CDR3 sequence is 16 residues long. Germline CDR1 and CDR2: SGHVS and FQNEAQ. Trimming at V came to 5 bases and at J to 5 bases, leaving 12 bases not matched to a gene.

In DNA form, the CDR3 reads TGTGCCAGCAGTCCCGGGACAGTATCGTTTGAAGCTTTCTTT. This gives the protein CASSPGTVSFEAFF. This chain connects TRBV5-4 to TRBJ1-1; 7 nucleotides align to TRBD1. J lost 7 bases, V lost 5 bases, and 11 bases had no gene match. CDR3 length equals 14 residues. Germline CDR1 reads SGHNT; CDR2 reads YYREEE (reference sequence).

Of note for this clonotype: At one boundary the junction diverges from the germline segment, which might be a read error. CDR3 bases: TGTGCCAGCAGTTCTCGGGAAAAACCGTTTTTT. Translation gives CASSSREKPFF. J is TRBJ1-4 and V is TRBV12-3 or TRBV12-4, with D hard to call. The CDR3 has 11 residues.

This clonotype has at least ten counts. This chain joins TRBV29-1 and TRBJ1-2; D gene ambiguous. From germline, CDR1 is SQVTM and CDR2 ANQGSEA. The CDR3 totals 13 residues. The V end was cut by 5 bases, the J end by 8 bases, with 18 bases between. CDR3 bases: TGCAGCGTTTCTCCCCTAGGGTTGGGAGGCTACACCTTC. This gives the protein CSVSPLGLGGYTF.

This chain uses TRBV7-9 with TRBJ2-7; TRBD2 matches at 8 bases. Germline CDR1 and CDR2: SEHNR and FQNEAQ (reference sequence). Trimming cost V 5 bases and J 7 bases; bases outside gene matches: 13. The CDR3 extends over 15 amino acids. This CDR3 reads CASSQNRAGEWEQYF. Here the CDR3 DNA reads TGTGCCAGCAGCCAGAACAGAGCGGGAGAGTGGGAGCAGTACTTC.